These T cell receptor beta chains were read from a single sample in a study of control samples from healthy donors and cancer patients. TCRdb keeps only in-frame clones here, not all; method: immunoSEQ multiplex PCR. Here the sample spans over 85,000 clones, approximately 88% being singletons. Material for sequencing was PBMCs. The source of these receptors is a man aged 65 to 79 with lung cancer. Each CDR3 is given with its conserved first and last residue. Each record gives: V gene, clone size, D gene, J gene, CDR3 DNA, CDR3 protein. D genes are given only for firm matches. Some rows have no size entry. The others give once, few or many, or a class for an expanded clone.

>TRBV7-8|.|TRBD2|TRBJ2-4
TGTGCCAGCAGCTTAGTAGCGGGGGGAGCCAAAAACATTCAGTACTTC
CASSLVAGGAKNIQYF
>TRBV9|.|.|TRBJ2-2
TGTGCCAGCAGCGTAGCAGCGTTTGACACCGGGGAGCTGTTTTTT
CASSVAAFDTGELFF
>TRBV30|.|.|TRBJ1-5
TGTGCCTGGAGTCCAGTATCAGGCAATCAGCCCCAGCATTTT
CAWSPVSGNQPQHF
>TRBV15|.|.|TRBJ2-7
TGTGCCACCAGCAGAGATCAGTGGGGGCAGTCCTACGAGCAGTACTTC
CATSRDQWGQSYEQYF
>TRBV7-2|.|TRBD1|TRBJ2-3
TGTGCCAGCAGCCAGACGGGACAGGGTTGGGATACGCAGTATTTT
CASSQTGQGWDTQYF
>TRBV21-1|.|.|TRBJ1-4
TGTGCCAGCAGCAAGGATGGGGTAGGTGAAAAACTGTTTTTT
CASSKDGVGEKLFF
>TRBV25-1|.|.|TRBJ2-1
TGTGCCAGCAGTGAACCGGCAAAGGGGAATGGCAATGAGCAGTTCTTC
CASSEPAKGNGNEQFF
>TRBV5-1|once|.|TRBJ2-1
TGCGCCAGCATCCCCCTCAACCCCTGGGATGAGCAGTTCTTC
CASIPLNPWDEQFF
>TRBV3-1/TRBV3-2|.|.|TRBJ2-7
TGTGCCAGCAGCCCGCGGGCCTCCTACGAGCAGTACTTC
CASSPRASYEQYF
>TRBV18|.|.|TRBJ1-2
TGTGCCAGCTCACCCCAGGGTGGAGATGGCTACACCTTC
CASSPQGGDGYTF
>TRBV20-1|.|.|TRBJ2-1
TGCAGTGCTAGTAAGCAGTCATACAATGAGCAGTTCTTC
CSASKQSYNEQFF
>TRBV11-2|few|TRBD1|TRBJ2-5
TGTGCCAGCAGTATCCCGGGACAGAGATTTTTATACTTC
CASSIPGQRFLYF
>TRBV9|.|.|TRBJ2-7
TGTGCCAGCAGCGTAGTGAGAGGGTCCGAGCAGTACTTC
CASSVVRGSEQYF
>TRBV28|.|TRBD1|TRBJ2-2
TGTGCCAGCAAGACAGGGGGCGTTCTTACCGGGGAGCTGTTTTTT
CASKTGGVLTGELFF
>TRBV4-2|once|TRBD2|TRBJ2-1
TGTGCCAGCAGCCAAGATCCGGAGACTAGCGGGGGTTTTAGCTACAATGAGCAGTTCTTC
CASSQDPETSGGFSYNEQFF
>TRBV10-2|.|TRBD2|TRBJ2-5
TGCGCCAGCAGTTTACCTAGCGGGGGGGCCGGAGAGACCCAGTACTTC
CASSLPSGGAGETQYF
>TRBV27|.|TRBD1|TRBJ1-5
TGTGCCAGCAGACTAGACAGGGCCTCCAATCAGCCCCAGCATTTT
CASRLDRASNQPQHF
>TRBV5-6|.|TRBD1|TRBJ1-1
TGTGCCAGCAGCCTCATAGACAGGGGCACTGAAGCTTTCTTT
CASSLIDRGTEAFF
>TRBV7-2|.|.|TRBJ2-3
TGTGCCAGCAGCCCGCGAGGGACCGCCGGTAGGCAGTATTTT
CASSPRGTAGRQYF
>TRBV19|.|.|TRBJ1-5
TGTGCCAGCAAAGGGCAGGGGATCGGTCAGCCCCAGCATTTT
CASKGQGIGQPQHF
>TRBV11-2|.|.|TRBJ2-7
TGTGCCAGCAGCTTAGAGCAGGGGTCACACTACGAGCAGTACTTC
CASSLEQGSHYEQYF
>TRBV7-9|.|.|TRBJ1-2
TGTGCCAGCAGCCCCTCGGACAGATCTAACTATGGCTACACCTTC
CASSPSDRSNYGYTF
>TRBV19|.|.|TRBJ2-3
TGTGCCGCCTCAGACGGGGTCTTAGATACGCAGTATTTT
CAASDGVLDTQYF
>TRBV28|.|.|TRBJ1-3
TGTGCCAGCAGTCGAAACAGGGCCTCTGGAAACACCATATATTTT
CASSRNRASGNTIYF
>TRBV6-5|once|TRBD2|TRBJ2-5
TGTGCCAGCAGCCCGGGACTAGCGATAGAGACCCAGTACTTC
CASSPGLAIETQYF
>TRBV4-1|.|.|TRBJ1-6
TGCGCCAGCAGCCCCAGAGAGAAGGAGGCGAATTCACCCCTCCACTTT
CASSPREKEANSPLHF
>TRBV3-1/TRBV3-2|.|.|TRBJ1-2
TGTGCCAGCAGCCGGGAGGCGTATGGCTACACCTTC
CASSREAYGYTF
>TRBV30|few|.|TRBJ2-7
TGTGCCTGGAGTGTAGGCAGAGCCTACGAGCAGTACTTC
CAWSVGRAYEQYF
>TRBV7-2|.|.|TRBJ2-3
TGTGCCAGCCAAGGTTACCTCACAGATACGCAGTATTTT
CASQGYLTDTQYF
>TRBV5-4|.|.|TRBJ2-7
TGTGCCAGCAGTTCCAGGGGAACGCTAAGCGGAGAGCAGTACTTC
CASSSRGTLSGEQYF
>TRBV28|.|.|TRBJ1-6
TGTGCCAGCAGTGCCCCGGGGGGGACCGGGGGTTCACCCCTCCACTTT
CASSAPGGTGGSPLHF
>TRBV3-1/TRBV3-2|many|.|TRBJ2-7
TGTGCCAGCAGCGCACGAGGGCTAGTTGGGCAGTACTTC
CASSARGLVGQYF
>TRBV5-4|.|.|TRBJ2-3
TGTGCCGCGGCGGGGATCAGGACAGATACGCAGTATTTT
CAAAGIRTDTQYF
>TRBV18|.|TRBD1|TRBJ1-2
TGTGCCAGCTCACCCGGGACAGGAAGGGACTATGGCTACACCTTC
CASSPGTGRDYGYTF